This T cell receptor beta chain was identified in a study of T cells in Graves' hyperthyroidism and ophthalmopathy (dated by TCRdb to about 2019). Regarding the complete study: Peripheral blood samples were taken at initial diagnosis, before any treatment was given. A discovery cohort of about a hundred patients, approximately 45 with Graves' ophthalmopathy and over 55 with stable Graves' hyperthyroidism, was used to find distinguishing TCR V-J signatures. An independent validation cohort of about 19 hyperthyroidism patients and approximately 17 patients who later progressed to ophthalmopathy tested prospective prediction of ophthalmopathy. The 100 or so discovery patients were randomly split 7:3 into training and test sets. Thyroid tissue and blood T-cell repertoires from six Graves' hyperthyroidism patients were also compared in the study. Once sampling was done, hyperthyroidism patients were given methimazole at a starting dose of 30 mg daily, whereas ophthalmopathy patients were given high-dose intravenous methylprednisolone. TCR Vbeta CDR3 sequencing of 120 to 150 peripheral blood samples (over 40 ophthalmopathy, approximately 80 hyperthyroidism and some 17 progressor patients) is reported in the paper.

This clonotype showed up just a few times. The specificity of this receptor is unknown. No qualities accompany the bases; no much larger clone lies one base away. Points the paper makes about the study in general: No statistical method was used to set the sample size in advance, and investigators knew the group allocation. A 13 V-J signature model separated ophthalmopathy from stable hyperthyroidism, with around 91% sensitivity and 81% to 83% specificity in cross-validation and 80%/75% in testing. Blood samples also contained most of the expanded thyroid clonotypes (frequency above 0.001), which suggests that blood repertoires may reflect thyroid immune responses. In validation, the model predicted progression to ophthalmopathy a median of about 6.8 months before onset, with about 71% sensitivity and more than 72% specificity.

The TCR beta CDR3 regions were amplified from the RNA transcripts. A first-round RT-PCR of the TCR CDR3 used the HTBI primer set with the Qiagen OneStep RT-PCR kit. The libraries were constructed in a second round of multiplex PCR and then size-selected and purified. Libraries were sequenced paired-end with 100 bp reads on an Illumina HiSeq2000. The authors processed their data as follows. SOAPnuke was used to process the raw data, removing reads that contained adapters or uncalled bases, had a mean Phred below 15, or lacked an exact match to the constant primer or identifier. COPE v1.2.5 was used to merge high-quality paired reads, and clonotypes were defined as unique nucleotide sequences. Clonotypes were aligned to IMGT TRBV, TRBD and TRBJ reference segments using MiTCR v1.1. Analysis was restricted to V-J combinations with a frequency above 0.0001, which covered just over 98% of repertoires. The TCS score was defined as the ratio of F50 (clonal expansion) to E x V (chaos), calculated using BLOSUM62-based TCRdist between CDR3 peptides within each V-J. Welch's t-statistics and random forest reduced around 550 V-J features to roughly 13, which were used in a naive Bayes classifier (R e1071). Using fastp trimming at Q25 and MiXCR clonotype assembly, TCRdb reanalyzed the public sequencing data and kept in-frame beta chains. Rows are combined by CDR3 protein, so each entry shows the most common genes and DNA. TCRdb, not the original authors, processed these V and J calls. The sample data list about 400,000 distinct CDR3 sequences, and roughly 13% of these were observed just once. 25% to 30% of the sample is held by the ten biggest clonotypes.

Between the V and J ends, shortened by 6 bases and 9 bases respectively, the junction contains 9 bases. Sequences MDHEN (CDR1) and SYDVKM (CDR2) are obtained from the germline V gene. The CDR3, cysteine through phenylalanine, is 11 amino acids long. Only the CDR3 portion is preserved as DNA: 33 bases, with reading frame beginning at the first base. Ophthalmopathy patients had moderately to severely active disease, Clinical Activity Score of at least 3, NOSPECS grade of at least 4, and duration under 3 months. Patients with uncontrolled infections, other autoimmune diseases, pregnancy or lactation were excluded. Diagnoses relied on clinical symptoms, serum thyroxine and TRAb, thyroid ultrasound and orbital computed tomography. Ficoll-Paque density gradient centrifugation was used to isolate PBMCs from 8.5 to 10 ml of fresh peripheral blood. Total RNA was extracted using Trizol reagent, and RNA quality was assessed on an Agilent 2100 Bioanalyzer.

The sequence links TRBV28 to TRBJ2-1; perhaps TRBD1 is the D gene, with 6 bases matching. The sequence was obtained from a man aged 50-59 years with Graves' ophthalmopathy. The sequencing input was blood. The CDR3 sequence is CASRQGFEQFF. Read as DNA, the sequence is TGTGCCAGCAGACAGGGTTTTGAGCAGTTCTTC.